The 21 T cell receptor beta chains below all came from one sample that was sequenced in a study of blood T cell repertoires in COVID-19. Method: immunoSEQ multiplex PCR; TCRdb's copy keeps in-frame clones and lacks some. This table has around 200,000 clones, 70% to 90% appearing once. Sequencing used peripheral blood. These TCRs come from a woman between 18 and 30 years old who had recovered from COVID-19.

This clone came up a few times. The chain is built from TRBV7-9 and TRBJ2-7; TRBD2 aligns across 8 bases. Germline CDR1 reads SEHNR; CDR2 reads FQNEAQ (reference sequence). Losses at the gene ends were 5 bases for V and 4 bases for J; bases not matched to a gene: 13. The CDR3 spans 16 residues. CDR3 loop: CASSPGGGSEKYEQYF. CDR3 bases: TGTGCCAGCAGCCCCGGGGGGGGTAGCGAGAAGTACGAGCAGTACTTC.

The chain recombines TRBV11-2 with TRBJ2-7; possible D gene TRBD1, 6 bases. The CDR3 is 15 residues long. The germline V and J ends were trimmed by 6 bases and 2 bases, with 17 bases remaining between them. Germline V gives CDR1 SGHAT, CDR2 FQNNGV. The CDR3 sequence: CASSRDRLNTYEQYF. CDR3 sequence (DNA): TGTGCCAGCAGTCGAGACAGGCTGAATACCTACGAGCAGTACTTC.

This chain joins TRBV27 and TRBJ2-4, with D perhaps matching TRBD2 (6 bases). Germline V CDR1 and CDR2: MNHEY, SMNVEV (reference sequence). V shed 6 bases and J shed 0 bases, with 12 bases lying between them. The CDR3 loop spans 15 amino acids. Written as DNA, the CDR3 is TGTGCCAGCAGCGAGACTAGGGAAGCCAAAAACATTCAGTACTTC. Amino acids: CASSETREAKNIQYF.

V usage is TRBV24-1 and J usage is TRBJ2-3; D is possibly TRBD1 (5 bases). Germline CDR1 reads KGHDR; CDR2 reads SFDVKD. The germline V and J ends were trimmed by 2 bases and 2 bases, with 13 bases remaining between them. CDR3 size: 16 residues. The CDR3 DNA follows: TGTGCCACCAGTGATTCACGGACATCACACACAGATACGCAGTATTTT. Its translation is CATSDSRTSHTDTQYF.

The rearrangement links TRBV29-1 to TRBJ1-3; D is undetermined. The CDR3 length is 11 residues. Germline V gene sequence: CDR1 SQVTM, CDR2 ANQGSEA. Trimming shortened V by 4 bases and J by 4 bases, and 5 bases separated the two germline ends. CDR3 in amino acids: CSVVQGNTIYF. The CDR3 DNA reads as TGCAGCGTTGTACAGGGAAACACCATATATTTT.

The gene calls are TRBV7-2 and TRBJ2-7; TRBD1 aligns across 8 bases. The CDR3 totals 14 residues. Germline CDR1 is SGHTA and CDR2 is FQGNSA. Trimming took 5 bases from V and 4 from J; bases not matched to a gene: 7. CDR3 protein: CASSAATGGYEQYF. CDR3 in DNA: TGTGCCAGCAGCGCAGCTACAGGGGGATACGAGCAGTACTTC.

This chain joins TRBV27 and TRBJ2-7; TRBD1 matches at 9 bases. The CDR3 covers 16 residues. CDR1 MNHEY and CDR2 SMNVEV come from the germline V gene (reference sequence). V lost 3 bases, J lost 2 bases, and 8 bases stayed unmatched. CDR3 sequence reads: CASSFGSGTGPYEQYF. CDR3 bases: TGTGCCAGCAGTTTTGGGTCCGGGACAGGGCCCTACGAGCAGTACTTC.

This chain connects TRBV14 to TRBJ2-7; 7 bases are a match to TRBD2. The CDR3 spans 14 residues. J lost 3 bases, V lost 3 bases, and 5 bases had no gene match. The germline gives CDR1 SGHDN, CDR2 FVKESK. CDR3 bases: TGTGCCAGCAGCCAGGGAGGGGTGGTCTACGAGCAGTACTTC. Amino acids: CASSQGGVVYEQYF.

CDR3 sequence: CASSVEGKNTEAFF. The CDR3 DNA reads TGTGCCAGCAGCGTAGAGGGGAAGAACACTGAAGCTTTCTTT. The chain combines TRBV9 with TRBJ1-1; a possible D gene is TRBD1 (5 bases). The CDR3 is 14 amino acids. Germline values: CDR1 SGDLS, CDR2 YYNGEE. V lost 0 bases and J 1 base, leaving 7 bases between the germline ends.

The chain uses TRBV4-3 and TRBJ2-3, with 7 bases identical to TRBD1. The germline V gene has CDR1 LGHNA and CDR2 YSLEER. V lost 2 bases to trimming and J lost 3 bases; unmatched junction nucleotides: 14. CDR3 length equals 18 residues. The CDR3 loop is CASSQSTPDRVGTDTQYF. DNA of the CDR3: TGCGCCAGCAGCCAATCCACCCCCGACAGGGTGGGGACAGATACGCAGTATTTT.

V gene TRBV11-1 combines with J gene TRBJ2-7; D remains ambiguous. CDR1 SGHAT and CDR2 FQDESV come from the germline V gene (reference sequence). This CDR3 has 13 amino acids. V lost 1 base to trimming and J lost 3 bases, with 7 bases between them. As DNA, the CDR3 is TGTGCCAGCAGCTTAGAGTCGGGCTACGAGCAGTACTTC. It codes for CASSLESGYEQYF.

On this clone itself: An end of the junction does not agree with germline; a read error may underlie this. The genes are TRBV23-1 and TRBJ1-2; D uncertain. TRBV23-1 is classed as an ORF, of uncertain function. This CDR3 is 17 amino acids long. CDR3 DNA: TGCGTCAGCAGTCAATCCCCCCCCCGGAGTGTAGGCTATGGCTACACCTTC. Its translation is CVSSQSPPRSVGYGYTF.

This chain uses TRBV19 with TRBJ2-3, with D possibly matching TRBD2 (5 bases). With 7 bases removed from V and 1 base from J, the gap between germline ends came to 15 bases. CDR1 is LNHDA and CDR2 is SQIVND in the germline V gene (reference sequence). The CDR3 covers 15 residues. The CDR3 sequence: CASTFSLGGTDTQYF. The CDR3, as DNA: TGTGCCAGTACTTTCTCTCTCGGGGGCACAGATACGCAGTATTTT.

Comment on this clone: Other DNA sequences from this sample encode an identical CDR3 as well. This rearrangement joins TRBV9 to TRBJ2-1; D is unclear. Trimming took 0 bases from V and 8 from J, leaving 3 bases between them. CDR1 is SGDLS and CDR2 is YYNGEE in the germline V gene. This CDR3 is built from 11 residues. CDR3 sequence (DNA): TGTGCCAGCAGCGTAGCTGATGAGCAGTTCTTC. Amino acids: CASSVADEQFF.

The rearrangement joins TRBV29-1 to TRBJ1-1; D not resolved. V was trimmed by 7 bases and J by 0 bases, leaving 12 bases between them. CDR1 and CDR2 (germline): SQVTM, ANQGSEA. The CDR3 covers 13 residues. The CDR3 DNA reads as TGCAGCGCCGACGGGGAAATGAACACTGAAGCTTTCTTT. Translated: CSADGEMNTEAFF.

The chain is built from TRBV19 and TRBJ1-6; D might be TRBD1 (5 bases). Trimming stripped 3 bases from V and 9 bases from J, with 9 bases between. The CDR3 loop spans 13 amino acids. Looked up from germline, CDR1 is LNHDA and CDR2 is SQIVND (reference sequence). The CDR3 reads CASSMQGGSPLHF. The DNA for the CDR3 is TGTGCCAGTAGTATGCAGGGAGGTTCACCCCTCCACTTT.

The chain links TRBV4-1 to TRBJ2-7, with 14 bases lining up with TRBD2. Germline CDR1 is MGHRA and CDR2 is YSYEKL. Unmatched junction bases numbered 17, after V lost 0 bases and J lost 7 bases. CDR3 length equals 20 residues. CDR3 bases: TGCGCCAGCAGCCAAGAGGAGGGGGGACTAGCGGGAGACTCCCTTGAGGAGCAGTACTTC. Encoded protein: CASSQEEGGLAGDSLEEQYF.

CDR3 sequence (DNA): TGTGCCAGCAGTTCCTTAAGCAGGGAACACGCCAAGTTCTTC. As protein: CASSSLSREHAKFF. The chain joins TRBV6-5 to TRBJ2-1; TRBD1 might be the D (5 bases). CDR3 length equals 14 residues. The V gene lost 4 bases and the J gene lost 14 bases, with 21 bases spanning the gap. CDR1 and CDR2 (germline): MNHEY, SVGAGI.

The chain uses TRBV9 and TRBJ1-1; D might be TRBD1 (6 bases). V was clipped by 0 bases and J by 1 base, with 10 bases between them. CDR3 size: 15 residues. The V gene's germline CDR1 is SGDLS and CDR2 YYNGEE. The CDR3, as DNA: TGTGCCAGCAGCGTAGAAGGGACACCGAACACTGAAGCTTTCTTT. It yields the protein CASSVEGTPNTEAFF.

The chain combines TRBV5-1 with TRBJ2-1; TRBD1 matches at 9 bases. CDR1 is SGHRS, CDR2 YFSETQ, per germline. The J segment lost 8 bases and the V segment lost 4 bases, leaving 10 bases of the junction unmatched. This CDR3 has 15 amino acids. The DNA for the CDR3 is TGCGCCAGCAGCGCGGGACAGGGAAGTTTGGATGAGCAGTTCTTC. This encodes CASSAGQGSLDEQFF. The full variable domain, its missing parts supplied by reference TRBV5-1 and TRBJ2-1, is KAGVTQTPRYLIKTRGQQVTLSCSPISGHRSVSWYQQTPGQGLQFLFEYFSETQRNKGNFPGRFSGRQFSNSRSEMNVSTLELGDSALYLCASSAGQGSLDEQFFGPGTRLTVL.

The gene calls are TRBV6-6 and TRBJ1-2; tentative D call: TRBD1 (6 bases). V was pared by 2 bases and J by 6 bases, with 13 bases between. The CDR3 contains 14 residues. Looked up from germline, CDR1 is MNHNY and CDR2 is SVGAGI (reference sequence). The CDR3 bases are TGTGCCAGCAGTTACAAAGGGGGAGCGGATGGCTACACCTTC. It encodes CASSYKGGADGYTF.